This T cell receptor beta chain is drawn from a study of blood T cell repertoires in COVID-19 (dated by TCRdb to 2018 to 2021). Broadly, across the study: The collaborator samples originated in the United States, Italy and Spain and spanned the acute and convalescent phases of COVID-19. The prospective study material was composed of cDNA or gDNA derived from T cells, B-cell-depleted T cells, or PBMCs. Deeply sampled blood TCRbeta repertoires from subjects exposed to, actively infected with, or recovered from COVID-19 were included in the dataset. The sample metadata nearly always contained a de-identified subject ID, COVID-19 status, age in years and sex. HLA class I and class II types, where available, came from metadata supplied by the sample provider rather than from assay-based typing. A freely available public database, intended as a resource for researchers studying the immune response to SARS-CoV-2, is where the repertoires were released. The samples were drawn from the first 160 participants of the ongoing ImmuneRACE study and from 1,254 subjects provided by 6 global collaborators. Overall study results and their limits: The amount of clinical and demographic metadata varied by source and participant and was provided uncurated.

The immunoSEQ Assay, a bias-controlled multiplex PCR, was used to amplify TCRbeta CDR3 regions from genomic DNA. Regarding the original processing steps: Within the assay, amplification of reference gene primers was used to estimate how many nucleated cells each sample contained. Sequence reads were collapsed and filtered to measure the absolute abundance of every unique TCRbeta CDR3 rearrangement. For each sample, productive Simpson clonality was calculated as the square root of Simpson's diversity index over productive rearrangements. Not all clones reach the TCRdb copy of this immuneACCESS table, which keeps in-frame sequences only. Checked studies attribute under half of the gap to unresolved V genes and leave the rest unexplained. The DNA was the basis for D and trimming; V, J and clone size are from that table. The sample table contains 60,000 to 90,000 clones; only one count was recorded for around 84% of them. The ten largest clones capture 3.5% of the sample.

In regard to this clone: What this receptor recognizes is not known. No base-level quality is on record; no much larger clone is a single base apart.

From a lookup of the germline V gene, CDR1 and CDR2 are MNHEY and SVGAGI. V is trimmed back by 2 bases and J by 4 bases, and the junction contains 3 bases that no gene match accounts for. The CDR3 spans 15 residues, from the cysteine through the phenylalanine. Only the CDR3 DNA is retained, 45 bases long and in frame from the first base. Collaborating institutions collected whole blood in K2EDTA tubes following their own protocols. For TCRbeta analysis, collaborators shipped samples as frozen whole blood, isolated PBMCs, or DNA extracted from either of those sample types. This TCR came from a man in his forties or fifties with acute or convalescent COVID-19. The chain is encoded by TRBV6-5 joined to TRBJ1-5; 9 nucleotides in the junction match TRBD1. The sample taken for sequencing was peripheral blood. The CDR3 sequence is CASSYPDRGNQPQHF. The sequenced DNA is TGTGCCAGCAGTTACCCTGACAGGGGGAATCAGCCCCAGCATTTT.